Listed here is a single TCR beta chain. It has no known antigen specificity. It has no much larger one-base neighbor in the sample; base qualities were not kept. TCRbeta CDR3 regions were amplified from genomic DNA by means of the immunoSEQ Assay, a bias-controlled multiplex PCR. The authors processed their data as follows. Within the assay, amplification of reference gene primers was used to estimate how many nucleated cells each sample contained. To quantify the absolute abundance of each unique TCRbeta CDR3 rearrangement, sequence reads were collapsed and filtered. Productive Simpson clonality was computed per sample as the square root of Simpson's diversity index over productive rearrangements. TCRdb re-hosts the immuneACCESS table, in-frame sequences only. Its copies lack some clones; in the studies checked, an unresolved V gene accounts for under half of them, and the cause for the rest is not known. That table supplies the V and J calls and clone size; D and trimming were determined from the DNA. The sample records roughly 340,000 clones, 80% to 90% of which are singletons. Roughly 0.99% of the sample goes to the ten largest clones.

The data derive from a study of blood T cell repertoires in COVID-19 (dated by TCRdb to the early 2020s). Background on the whole study: The collaborator samples originated in the United States, Italy and Spain and spanned the acute and convalescent phases of COVID-19. The repertoires were released in a freely available public database meant as a resource for research on the immune response to SARS-CoV-2. The sample metadata nearly always contained a de-identified subject ID, COVID-19 status, age in years and sex. Deeply sampled blood TCRbeta repertoires from subjects exposed to, actively infected with, or recovered from COVID-19 were included in the dataset. Where HLA class I and class II types were available, the types were taken from metadata supplied by the sample provider, not from assay-based typing. The prospective study material was composed of cDNA or gDNA derived from T cells, B-cell-depleted T cells, or PBMCs. The samples were drawn from two sources: the first 160 participants of the ongoing ImmuneRACE study, and 1,000 to 1,500 subjects contributed by 6 global collaborators.

Participants in the prospective study were aged about 18 to 90 years, lived in over 20 United States geographic areas, and enrolled through a virtual design. In the prospective study, participants were assigned to cohorts based on the clinical history participants reported in a screening survey and a study questionnaire. Recovered participants in ImmuneRACE Cohort 3 were defined as having two consecutive negative NP/OP PCR tests, clearance from a healthcare professional, or resolution of symptoms. In the prospective study, mobile phlebotomists collected whole blood, serum and a nasopharyngeal or oropharyngeal swab from each participant. Additional blood draws and questionnaires over an approximately 2-month period could optionally be provided by prospective study participants. Blood samples from the prospective study were shipped frozen or at room temperature prior to DNA extraction. The cysteine opens and the phenylalanine closes a CDR3 of 16 amino acids. Only the CDR3 DNA stays, 48 bases, in frame from base 1.

Study-wide findings and limitations: The amount of clinical and demographic metadata varied by source and participant and was provided uncurated.

The sample was PBMCs or T cells enriched from blood (not recorded which). Recombination connected TRBV21-1 to TRBJ1-1; the D segment call TRBD1 is taken from the table without a DNA check. TRBV21-1 has pseudogene status. This clonotype was sampled from a man younger than 35 who had recovered from COVID-19. The CDR3: CASSKAQGAPNTEAFF. The DNA reads as follows: TGTGCCAGCAGCAAGGCGCAGGGGGCCCCGAACACTGAAGCTTTCTTT.